This T cell receptor (beta chain) was retrieved from a study of blood T cell repertoires in COVID-19. Study-wide context: There were acute and convalescent COVID-19 samples, and they came from the United States, Italy and Spain. PBMCs, B-cell-depleted T cells, or T cells provided the cDNA or gDNA that made up the material.

Source study methods: Estimation of nucleated cell counts was performed using reference gene primer amplification. The protocol was immunoSEQ multiplex PCR, while the TCRdb copy is restricted to in-frame clones and leaves out a portion. For V, J and clone size, that table is used; D and trimming come from the DNA. The sample comprises about 45,000 clones, 83% of which are singletons, and 7.5% to 9.5% rests with the top ten. The CDR3 has 13 residues. V was clipped by 4 bases and J by 1 base, with 4 bases between them. Germline CDR1 reads KGHDR; CDR2 reads SFDVKD. The sequencing input was peripheral blood. This clonotype originated in a man older than 75 in a cohort sampled during active COVID-19. The rearrangement uses TRBV24-1 and TRBJ2-4, with unresolved D. In DNA form, the CDR3 reads TGTGCCACCAGTGACAGGGCCAAAAACATTCAGTACTTC. This gives the protein CATSDRAKNIQYF.